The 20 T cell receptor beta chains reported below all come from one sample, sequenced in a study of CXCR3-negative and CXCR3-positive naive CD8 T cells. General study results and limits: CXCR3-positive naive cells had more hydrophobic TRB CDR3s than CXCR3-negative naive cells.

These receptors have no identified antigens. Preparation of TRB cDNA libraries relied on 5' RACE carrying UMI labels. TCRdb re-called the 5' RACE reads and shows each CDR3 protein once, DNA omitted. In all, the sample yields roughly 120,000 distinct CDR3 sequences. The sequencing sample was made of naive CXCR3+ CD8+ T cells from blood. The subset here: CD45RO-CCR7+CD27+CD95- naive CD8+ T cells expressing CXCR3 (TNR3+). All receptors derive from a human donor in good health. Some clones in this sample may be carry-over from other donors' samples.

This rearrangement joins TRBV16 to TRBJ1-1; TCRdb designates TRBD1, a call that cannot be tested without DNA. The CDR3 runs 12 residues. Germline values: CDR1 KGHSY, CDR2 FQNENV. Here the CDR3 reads CASGTQNTEAFF. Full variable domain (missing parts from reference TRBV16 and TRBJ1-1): GEEVAQTPKHLVRGEGQKAKLYCAPIKGHSYVFWYQQVLKNEFKFLISFQNENVFDETGMPKERFSAKCLPNSPCSLEIQATKLEDSAVYFCASGTQNTEAFFGQGTRLTVV.

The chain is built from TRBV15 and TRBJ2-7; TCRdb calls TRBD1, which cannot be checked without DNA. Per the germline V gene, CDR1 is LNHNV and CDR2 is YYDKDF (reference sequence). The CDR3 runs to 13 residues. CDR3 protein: CATSKDTGDEQYF.

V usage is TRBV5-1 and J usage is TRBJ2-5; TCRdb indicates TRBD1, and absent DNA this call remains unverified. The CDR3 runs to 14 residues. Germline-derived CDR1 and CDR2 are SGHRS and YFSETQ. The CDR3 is CASSLQGQLETQYF.

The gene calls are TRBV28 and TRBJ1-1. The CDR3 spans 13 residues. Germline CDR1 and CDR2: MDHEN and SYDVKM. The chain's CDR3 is CASSLSGNTEAFF. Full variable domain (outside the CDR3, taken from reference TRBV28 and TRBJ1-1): DVKVTQSSRYLVKRTGEKVFLECVQDMDHENMFWYRQDPGLGLRLIYFSYDVKMKEKGDIPEGYSVSREKKERFSLILESASTNQTSMYLCASSLSGNTEAFFGQGTRLTVV.

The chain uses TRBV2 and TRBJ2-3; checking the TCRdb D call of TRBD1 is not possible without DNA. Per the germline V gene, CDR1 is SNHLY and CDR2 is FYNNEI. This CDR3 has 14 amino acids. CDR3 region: CASPGAERTDTQYF.

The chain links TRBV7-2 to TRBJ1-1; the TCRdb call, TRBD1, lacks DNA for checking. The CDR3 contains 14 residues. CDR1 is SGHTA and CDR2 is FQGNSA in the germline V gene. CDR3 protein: CASSSTGVRGEAFF.

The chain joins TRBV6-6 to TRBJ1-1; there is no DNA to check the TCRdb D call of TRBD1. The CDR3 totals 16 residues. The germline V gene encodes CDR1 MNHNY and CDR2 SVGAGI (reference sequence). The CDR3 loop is CASSYSSGRQGTEAFF.

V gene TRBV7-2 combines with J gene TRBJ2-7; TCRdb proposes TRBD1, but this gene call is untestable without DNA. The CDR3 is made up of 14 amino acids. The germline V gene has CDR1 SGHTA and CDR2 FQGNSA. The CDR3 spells CASSPGGAGYEQYF.

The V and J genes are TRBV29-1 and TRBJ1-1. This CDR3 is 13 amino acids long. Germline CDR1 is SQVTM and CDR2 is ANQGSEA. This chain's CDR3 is CSVEGTLNTEAFF. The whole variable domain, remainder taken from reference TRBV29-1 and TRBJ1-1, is SAVISQKPSRDICQRGTSLTIQCQVDSQVTMMFWYRQQPGQSLTLIATANQGSEATYESGFVIDKFPISRPNLTFSTLTVSNMSPEDSSIYLCSVEGTLNTEAFFGQGTRLTVV.

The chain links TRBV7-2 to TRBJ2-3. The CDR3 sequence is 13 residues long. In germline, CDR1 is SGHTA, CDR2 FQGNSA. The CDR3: CASSLVFADTQYF.

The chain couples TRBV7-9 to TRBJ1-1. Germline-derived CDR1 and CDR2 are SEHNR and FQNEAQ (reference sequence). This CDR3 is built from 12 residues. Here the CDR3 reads CASSLAKQFAFF. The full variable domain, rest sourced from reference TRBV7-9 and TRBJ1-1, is DTGVSQNPRHKITKRGQNVTFRCDPISEHNRLYWYRQTLGQGPEFLTYFQNEAQLEKSRLLSDRFSAERPKGSFSTLEIQRTEQGDSAMYLCASSLAKQFAFFGQGTRLTVV.

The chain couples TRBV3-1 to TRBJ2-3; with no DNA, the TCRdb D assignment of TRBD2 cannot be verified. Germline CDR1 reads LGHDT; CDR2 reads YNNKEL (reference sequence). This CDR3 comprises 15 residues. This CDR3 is CASSQDGLVIDTQYF.

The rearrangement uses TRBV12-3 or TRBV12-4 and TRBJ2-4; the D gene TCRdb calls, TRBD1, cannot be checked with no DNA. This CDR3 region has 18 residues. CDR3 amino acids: CASSLASGTGTGVNIQYF.

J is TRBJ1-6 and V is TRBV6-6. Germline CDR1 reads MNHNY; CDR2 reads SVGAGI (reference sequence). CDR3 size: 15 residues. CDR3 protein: CGSSPNGVENSPLHF.

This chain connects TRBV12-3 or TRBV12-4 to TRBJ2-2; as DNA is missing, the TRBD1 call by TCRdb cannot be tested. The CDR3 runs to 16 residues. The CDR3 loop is CASTPGTAERTGELFF.

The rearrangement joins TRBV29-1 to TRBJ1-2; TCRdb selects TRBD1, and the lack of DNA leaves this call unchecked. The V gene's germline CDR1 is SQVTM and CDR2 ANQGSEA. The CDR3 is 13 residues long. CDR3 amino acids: CSVMGGSNYGYTF. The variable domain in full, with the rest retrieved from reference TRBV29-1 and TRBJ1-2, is SAVISQKPSRDICQRGTSLTIQCQVDSQVTMMFWYRQQPGQSLTLIATANQGSEATYESGFVIDKFPISRPNLTFSTLTVSNMSPEDSSIYLCSVMGGSNYGYTFGSGTRLTVV.

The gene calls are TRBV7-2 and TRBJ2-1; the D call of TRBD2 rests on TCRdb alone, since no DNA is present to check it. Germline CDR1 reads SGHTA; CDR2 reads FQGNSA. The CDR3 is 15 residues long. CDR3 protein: CASSLGSGEGNEQFF.

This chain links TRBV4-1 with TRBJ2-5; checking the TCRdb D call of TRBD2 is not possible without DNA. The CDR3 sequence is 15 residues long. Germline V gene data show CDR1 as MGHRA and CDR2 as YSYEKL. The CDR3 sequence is CASSQGLAGVETQYF.

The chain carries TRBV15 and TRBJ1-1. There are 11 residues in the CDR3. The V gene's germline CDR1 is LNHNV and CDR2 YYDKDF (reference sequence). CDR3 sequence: CAVTTNTEAFF.

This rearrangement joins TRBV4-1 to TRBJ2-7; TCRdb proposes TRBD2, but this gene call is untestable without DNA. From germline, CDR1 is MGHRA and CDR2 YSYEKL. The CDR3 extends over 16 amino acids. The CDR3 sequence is CASSQGLTSGRYEQYF.